This T cell receptor beta chain was retrieved from a study of PD-L1 blockade in urothelial cancer. Across the study: Each patient had 0 to 3 earlier chemotherapy regimens. The median number of T cells present in blood samples was 140,000 to 150,000. Researchers looked at the blood 3 weeks (second dose) and 6 weeks after treatment began.

Trimming shortened V by 10 bases and J by 2 bases, and 11 bases separated the two germline ends. Germline V CDR1 and CDR2: PRHDT, FYEKMQ (reference sequence). This CDR3 is built from 12 residues. Using immunoSEQ multiplex PCR, the repertoire was profiled, and TCRdb retains in-frame clones only, with some absent. This table has fewer than 65,000 clones, around 88% appearing once. Time point of the sample: pretreatment peripheral blood. Urothelial carcinoma in patients was locally advanced or metastatic. The source is a woman aged 60-75 years with urothelial cancer. This chain links TRBV13 with TRBJ2-5; weak D call: TRBD2 (5 bases). The sample in question was PBMCs, obtained around atezolizumab (anti-PD-L1) treatment. The CDR3 spells CATSGRQETQYF. The CDR3 nucleotides are TGTGCCACTTCGGGGAGACAAGAGACCCAGTACTTC.